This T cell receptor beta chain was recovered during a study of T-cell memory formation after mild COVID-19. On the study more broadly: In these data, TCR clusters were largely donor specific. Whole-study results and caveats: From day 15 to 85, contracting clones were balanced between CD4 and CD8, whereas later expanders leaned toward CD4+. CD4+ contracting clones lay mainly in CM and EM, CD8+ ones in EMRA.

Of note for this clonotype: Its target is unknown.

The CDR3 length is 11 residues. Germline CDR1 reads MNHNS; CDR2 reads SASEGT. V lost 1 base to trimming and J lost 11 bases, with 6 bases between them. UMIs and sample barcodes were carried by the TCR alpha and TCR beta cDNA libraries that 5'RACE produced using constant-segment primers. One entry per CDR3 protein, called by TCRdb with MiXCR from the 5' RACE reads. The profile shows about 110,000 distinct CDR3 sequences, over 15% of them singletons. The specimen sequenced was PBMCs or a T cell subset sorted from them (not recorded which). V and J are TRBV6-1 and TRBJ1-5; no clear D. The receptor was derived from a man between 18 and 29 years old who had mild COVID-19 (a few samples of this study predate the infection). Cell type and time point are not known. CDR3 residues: CASSEETTQHF. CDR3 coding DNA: TGTGCCAGCAGTGAAGAAACGACCCAGCATTTT.